These 22 T cell receptor beta chains originate from one sample sequenced in a study of blood T cell repertoires in COVID-19 (dated by TCRdb to about 2020). The library was built by means of the immunoSEQ multiplex PCR assay. The immuneACCESS repertoire file appears here via TCRdb, limited to in-frame rearrangements. These files lack a portion of the clones; in checked studies, under half of the deficit traces to unresolved V genes, and the cause of the others is not known. The sample profile shows about 200,000 clones; around 80% of them were found once. Jointly, the top ten make up roughly 12% of the sample. Sequenced material: peripheral blood. These receptor sequences come from a woman in her thirties or forties with acute or convalescent COVID-19.

V and J are TRBV2 and TRBJ2-7; no clear D gene. From germline, CDR1 is SNHLY and CDR2 FYNNEI. The V end was cut by 1 base, the J end by 3 bases, with 4 bases between. The CDR3 totals 12 residues. The CDR3 coding sequence is TGTGCCAGCAGTGAAGTCCACTACGAGCAGTACTTC. This translates into CASSEVHYEQYF.

The chain uses TRBV19 and TRBJ1-2; D not resolved. This CDR3 is 14 amino acids long. V was pared by 4 bases and J by 1 base, with 10 bases between. Per germline, CDR1 LNHDA and CDR2 SQIVND (reference sequence). The CDR3, as DNA: TGTGCCAGTAGTACCCGGAACAGTAACTATGGCTACACCTTC. Protein sequence: CASSTRNSNYGYTF.

This clone has only a few counts. The J gene is TRBJ2-1, the V gene TRBV19; perhaps TRBD1 as D (6 bases). The germline V gene encodes CDR1 LNHDA and CDR2 SQIVND (reference sequence). V lost 3 bases and J 2 bases, leaving 14 bases between the germline ends. The CDR3 loop spans 16 amino acids. This chain's CDR3 is CASSMETGGTYNEQFF. CDR3 DNA sequence: TGTGCCAGTAGTATGGAGACAGGAGGCACCTACAATGAGCAGTTCTTC. Based on the CDR3 plus reference TRBV19 and TRBJ2-1, the full variable domain is DGGITQSPKYLFRKEGQNVTLSCEQNLNHDAMYWYRQDPGQGLRLIYYSQIVNDFQKGDIAEGYSVSREKKESFPLTVTSAQKNPTAFYLCASSMETGGTYNEQFFGPGTRLTVL.

J is TRBJ1-1 and V is TRBV13, with D hard to call. This CDR3 is 15 amino acids long. The ends were cut back, 0 bases at V and 1 base at J, with 9 bases in the middle. CDR1 and CDR2 (germline): PRHDT, FYEKMQ (reference sequence). Here the CDR3 reads CASSLGGLGNTEAFF. Written as DNA, the CDR3 is TGTGCCAGCAGCTTAGGCGGACTGGGGAACACTGAAGCTTTCTTT.

This sequence joins TRBV5-6 and TRBJ2-7, with 9 nucleotides matching TRBD1. The junction had 6 bases not matched to a gene; V was cut back by 1 base and J by 4 bases. Per germline, CDR1 SGHDT and CDR2 YYEEEE. This CDR3 contains 15 residues. CDR3 DNA: TGTGCCAGCAGCTTGACCGGGACAGGGACTTACGAGCAGTACTTC. Its translation is CASSLTGTGTYEQYF. The whole variable domain, remainder taken from reference TRBV5-6 and TRBJ2-7, is DAGVTQSPTHLIKTRGQQVTLRCSPKSGHDTVSWYQQALGQGPQFIFQYYEEEERQRGNFPDRFSGHQFPNYSSELNVNALLLGDSALYLCASSLTGTGTYEQYFGPGTRLTVT.

The V call is TRBV2, the J call TRBJ2-4; 7 bases are shared with TRBD2. From germline, CDR1 is SNHLY and CDR2 FYNNEI. The CDR3 sequence is 16 residues long. J was trimmed by 0 bases and V by 6 bases; bases with no gene match: 8. The CDR3 coding sequence is TGTGCCAGCAGGGGACCGGGGGGAGTAGCCAAAAACATTCAGTACTTC. This translates into CASRGPGGVAKNIQYF.

The chain has TRBV24-1 and TRBJ2-1; TRBD1 matches 9 bases. V lost 1 base and J lost 4; bases outside the gene matches: 4. The CDR3 runs to 16 residues. Germline CDR1 KGHDR, CDR2 SFDVKD. CDR3 in DNA: TGTGCCACCAGTGATTTACGACAGGGGGAATACAATGAGCAGTTCTTC. Encoded protein: CATSDLRQGEYNEQFF.

The J gene is TRBJ2-2, the V gene TRBV15, with D unclear. The germline CDR1 and CDR2 sequences are LNHNV and YYDKDF (reference sequence). Deletions cut 0 bases from V and 6 bases from J, with 5 bases between. This CDR3 is built from 13 residues. CDR3 sequence reads: CATSRDRSGELFF. CDR3 DNA sequence: TGTGCCACCAGCAGAGACAGGTCCGGGGAGCTGTTTTTT.

The chain employs TRBV7-9 and TRBJ2-7, with D unresolved. V gave up 1 base and J gave up 4 bases, with 5 bases separating them. This CDR3 has 12 amino acids. Germline CDR1 and CDR2: SEHNR and FQNEAQ (reference sequence). Here the CDR3 reads CASSLERYEQYF. CDR3 sequence (DNA): TGTGCCAGCAGCTTAGAACGGTACGAGCAGTACTTC.

V and J are TRBV30 and TRBJ2-1, with TRBD1 matching over 8 bases. The CDR3 loop spans 14 amino acids. The germline V gene has CDR1 GTSNPN and CDR2 SVGIG (reference sequence). The trim removed 6 bases at V and 2 bases at J, leaving 6 bases unmatched. The CDR3 reads CACPRTGTYNEQFF. For the CDR3, the DNA is TGTGCCTGCCCTAGGACAGGGACCTACAATGAGCAGTTCTTC.

Concerning this clone itself: The junction shows a germline mismatch at one end, possibly a read error. The chain employs TRBV4-1 and TRBJ2-7; 8 bases are shared with TRBD1. The CDR3 is 13 residues long. Germline lookup yields CDR1 MGHRA and CDR2 YSYEKL. This chain's CDR3 is CARSRQGREEQYF. CDR3 in DNA: TGCGCCCGCAGCCGACAGGGGCGCGAGGAGCAGTACTTC.

The rearrangement joins TRBV15 to TRBJ2-1, with TRBD2 matching over 10 bases. Germline loops: CDR1 LNHNV, CDR2 YYDKDF (reference sequence). The CDR3 is made up of 16 amino acids. Losses at the gene ends were 0 bases for V and 4 bases for J; bases not matched to a gene: 3. CDR3 residues: CATSRDPAGGYNEQFF. Written as DNA, the CDR3 is TGTGCCACCAGCAGAGATCCAGCGGGGGGGTACAATGAGCAGTTCTTC.

The chain has TRBV9 and TRBJ2-2; tentatively, D is TRBD2 (5 bases). The CDR3 sequence is 16 residues long. Trimming took off 1 base at V and 4 bases at J, with 14 bases between the two ends. CDR1 SGDLS and CDR2 YYNGEE come from the germline V gene. CDR3: CASSVSLASFTGELFF. DNA for the CDR3: TGTGCCAGCAGCGTAAGCCTAGCTTCATTCACCGGGGAGCTGTTTTTT.

The chain carries TRBV28 and TRBJ2-1, with 7 bases lining up with TRBD1. V was pared by 6 bases and J by 0 bases, with 5 bases of the junction left unmatched. The CDR3 is 15 amino acids. The germline V gene encodes CDR1 MDHEN and CDR2 SYDVKM. The CDR3 nucleotides read TGTGCCAGCAGGTCGACAGGGAGCTCCTACAATGAGCAGTTCTTC. This translates into CASRSTGSSYNEQFF.

This clone appeared once. The J gene is TRBJ2-1, the V gene TRBV9, with TRBD2 matching 11 bases. Unmatched junction bases numbered 9, after V lost 4 bases and J lost 6 bases. This CDR3 region has 16 residues. CDR1 and CDR2 (germline): SGDLS, YYNGEE. Written as DNA, the CDR3 is TGTGCCAGCAGCCCATTAGCGGGAGGGATTAGCAATGAGCAGTTCTTC. Amino acid sequence: CASSPLAGGISNEQFF.

This chain connects TRBV3-1 (or the pseudogene TRBV3-2) to TRBJ2-1; no clear D gene. The CDR3 loop spans 15 amino acids. The germline CDR1 and CDR2 sequences are LGHDT and YNNKEL (reference sequence). V was cut by 4 bases and J by 8 bases, with 18 bases left in between. The CDR3 protein is CASSPPAGRGYEQFF. Written as DNA, the CDR3 is TGTGCCAGCAGCCCTCCGGCCGGAAGAGGCTATGAGCAGTTCTTC.

The gene calls are TRBV5-1 and TRBJ1-1; D gene uncertain. CDR1 and CDR2 from the germline V gene are SGHRS and YFSETQ. This CDR3 has 13 amino acids. Trimming cost V 3 bases and J 1 base, with 7 bases left between them. The CDR3 DNA sequence: TGCGCCAGCAGCTCCGCGGGGAACACTGAAGCTTTCTTT. Protein sequence: CASSSAGNTEAFF.

CDR3 amino acids: CASSQLDRPGNYGYTF. CDR3 nucleotides: TGCGCCAGCAGTCAGTTGGACAGGCCGGGGAACTATGGCTACACCTTC. This rearrangement joins TRBV23-1 to TRBJ1-2, with 7 bases aligning to TRBD1. TRBV23-1 is marked as an open reading frame, function uncertain. The length of the CDR3 is 16 residues. After removal of 3 bases from V and 2 bases from J, the junction contained 9 bases not matched to a gene.

The chain employs TRBV19 and TRBJ2-5; tentative D call: TRBD1 (6 bases). Germline loops: CDR1 LNHDA, CDR2 SQIVND (reference sequence). With 3 bases removed from V and 5 bases from J, the gap between germline ends came to 13 bases. The CDR3 covers 14 residues. This CDR3 is CASSIRGSGETQYF. The CDR3, as DNA: TGTGCCAGTAGTATTAGGGGGAGTGGTGAGACCCAGTACTTC.

The chain couples TRBV3-1 (or the pseudogene TRBV3-2) to TRBJ2-5; TRBD2 aligns across 10 bases. This CDR3 is 15 amino acids long. Germline V gene data show CDR1 as LGHDT and CDR2 as YNNKEL (reference sequence). Losses at the gene ends were 4 bases for V and 4 bases for J; bases not matched to a gene: 6. CDR3 DNA sequence: TGTGCCAGCAGCCCCGGGAGCGGGAGGGGAGAGACCCAGTACTTC. Amino acids: CASSPGSGRGETQYF.

The chain joins TRBV25-1 to TRBJ2-7; D may be TRBD1 (6 bases). V lost 7 bases to trimming and J lost 1 base, with 14 bases between them. Germline values: CDR1 MGHDK, CDR2 SYGVNS. The CDR3 has 14 amino acids. CDR3 residues: CASTHRQDSYEQYF. DNA of the CDR3: TGTGCCAGCACCCACCGACAGGATTCCTACGAGCAGTACTTC.

This clone appeared once. This chain links TRBV7-9 with TRBJ2-3; 7 positions agree with TRBD2. With 4 bases clipped from V and 2 bases from J, the junction kept 6 bases outside the gene matches. CDR1 is SEHNR, CDR2 FQNEAQ, per germline (reference sequence). The CDR3 runs 15 residues. The CDR3 nucleotides are TGTGCCAGCAGCTCGGCTAGCGGTATCACAGATACGCAGTATTTT. It yields the protein CASSSASGITDTQYF.